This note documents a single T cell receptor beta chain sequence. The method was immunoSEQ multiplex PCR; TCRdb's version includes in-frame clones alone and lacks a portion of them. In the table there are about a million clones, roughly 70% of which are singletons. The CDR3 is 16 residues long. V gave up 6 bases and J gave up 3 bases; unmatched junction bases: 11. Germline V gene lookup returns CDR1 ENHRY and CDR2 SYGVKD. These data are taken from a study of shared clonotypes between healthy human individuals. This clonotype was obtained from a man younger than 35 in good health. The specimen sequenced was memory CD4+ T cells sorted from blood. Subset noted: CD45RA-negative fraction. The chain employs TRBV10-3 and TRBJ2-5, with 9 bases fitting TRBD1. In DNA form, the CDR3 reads TGTGCCATCAGCCCGGGGGACAGGGTAAAGGAAGAGACCCAGTACTTC. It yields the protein CAISPGDRVKEETQYF.